This T cell receptor beta chain was sequenced during a study of blood T cell repertoires in COVID-19. Study overall: The samples span acute and convalescent COVID-19 from the United States, Italy and Spain.

V dropped 3 bases and J dropped 0 bases, with 15 bases sitting between them. The CDR3 covers 18 residues. The V gene's germline CDR1 is MRHNA and CDR2 SNTAGT. One Seattle source followed patients from active infection through their disease course. Profiled with immunoSEQ multiplex PCR; TCRdb holds only in-frame clones, not every one. This sample carries around 290,000 clones, 75% to 90% of them seen once, and the ten largest clones take under 15%. Sequenced material: peripheral blood. The V call is TRBV6-4, the J call TRBJ2-6; a possible D gene is TRBD2 (6 bases). The clonotype was recovered from a woman in her sixties or seventies with COVID-19, enrolled during active disease. The CDR3, as DNA: TGTGCCAGCAGTGAAACGGGACTGGGCTACTCTGGGGCCAACGTCCTGACTTTC. This gives the protein CASSETGLGYSGANVLTF.